Included here is one T cell receptor (beta chain) sequence, with context. The antigen is undetermined. Method: immunoSEQ multiplex PCR; TCRdb's copy keeps in-frame clones and lacks some. The sample includes approximately 89,000 clones, just over 90% of them seen just once. This specimen comes from a study of T cell responses to AZD1222 COVID-19 vaccine. Study observations and caveats: Among AZD1222 vaccinees, only five or six were seropositive at baseline. Most donors were white British, females outnumbered males, and clonal diversity was possibly underestimated. Two AZD1222 administrations were followed by greater Spike-specific TCR breadth and depth.

The V gene's germline CDR1 is MNHEY and CDR2 SVGEGT. The CDR3 covers 15 residues. V shed 2 bases, J shed 6 bases, and the junction held 4 bases outside the gene matches. This chain connects TRBV6-2 or TRBV6-3 to TRBJ1-6, with 7 positions matching TRBD1. Sequences were derived from peripheral blood, sampled 28 days after the second AZD1222 dose. The sequence came from an adult who received the AZD1222 COVID-19 vaccine. The CDR3 DNA reads as TGTGCCAGCAGTTACGGTGCAGGGGGTAATTCACCCCTCCACTTT. Translating gives CASSYGAGGNSPLHF.